This is a list of T cell receptor beta chains from one sample in a study of T cell responses to AZD1222 COVID-19 vaccine. Profiled with immunoSEQ multiplex PCR; TCRdb holds only in-frame clones, not every one. The sample has approximately 98,000 clones, around nine tenths seen once; the top ten hold 3.1%. Source: peripheral blood, taken on day 0 of MenACWY control vaccination. These receptors were obtained from an adult in good health. The CDR3 runs from the conserved cysteine through the conserved F or W. Each record gives: J gene, V gene, CDR3 protein.

TRBJ1-2 | TRBV5-4 | CASSLSGSNYGYTF
TRBJ2-1 | TRBV5-1 | CASSPGLAGETQFF
TRBJ2-7 | TRBV2 | CASRYRGRVTYEQYF
TRBJ2-2 | TRBV4-2 | CASSQGQNTGELFF
TRBJ1-2 | TRBV3-1/TRBV3-2 | CASSGRDGGYGYTF
TRBJ1-1 | TRBV10-1 | CASSPGQGAEAFF
TRBJ1-2 | TRBV5-8 | CASSLALEGHWDYGYTF
TRBJ1-2 | TRBV28 | CASSPYADGYTF
TRBJ2-7 | TRBV28 | CASSFQGPYEQYF
TRBJ2-3 | TRBV18 | CASSPPGLLTDTQYF
TRBJ1-4 | TRBV9 | CASSAGIATNEKLFF
TRBJ2-1 | TRBV19 | CASSGGAYGEQFF
TRBJ1-1 | TRBV7-9 | CASRQQGDTEAFF
TRBJ2-7 | TRBV5-6 | CASRTYGTASYEQYF
TRBJ1-4 | TRBV5-1 | CASSLLTGTGEKLFF
TRBJ2-1 | TRBV9 | CASSASTAYNEQFF
TRBJ2-7 | TRBV7-9 | CASSLIGPRSSYEQYF
TRBJ2-5 | TRBV6-5 | CASSYPGGSGQETQYF
TRBJ1-1 | TRBV30 | CAWNFWGNTEAFF
TRBJ1-2 | TRBV29-1 | CSAWTGEGGYTF
TRBJ2-3 | TRBV5-4 | CASSWQGGGPDTQYF
TRBJ1-1 | TRBV4-1 | CASSQSTGATEAFF
TRBJ2-7 | TRBV6-5 | CASRPRPENYEQYF
TRBJ1-1 | TRBV5-1 | CASSLGERTEAFF
TRBJ1-1 | TRBV3-1/TRBV3-2 | CASSLGKGEAFF
TRBJ2-3 | TRBV29-1 | CSVVANTDTQYF
TRBJ1-1 | TRBV27 | CASSIRLGNTEAFF
TRBJ1-1 | TRBV27 | CASSLYGGLDTEAFF
TRBJ2-7 | TRBV3-1/TRBV3-2 | CASSQDWGQAYEQYF
TRBJ1-2 | TRBV11-1 | CASSPQGDNYGYTF
TRBJ2-2 | TRBV2 | CASTVGEGNTGELFF
TRBJ2-2 | TRBV11-2 | CASSWDRANTGELFF
TRBJ1-6 | TRBV6-5 | CASSPESWGSPLHF
TRBJ1-5 | TRBV6-5 | CASSYSRGDQPQHF
TRBJ2-1 | TRBV7-9 | CASSLTGNEQFF
TRBJ2-5 | TRBV13 | CASSLGDYQETQYF
TRBJ2-5 | TRBV4-1 | CASSQDSGGQETQYF
TRBJ1-1 | TRBV3-1/TRBV3-2 | CASSQFLGTEAFF
TRBJ2-2 | TRBV5-1 | CASSLGVTSGGTGELFF
TRBJ1-2 | TRBV20-1 | CCGEDGYGYTF
TRBJ2-3 | TRBV5-1 | CASTGVPRTDTQYF
TRBJ2-7 | TRBV4-3 | CASSQGAYRSWEQYF
TRBJ2-7 | TRBV30 | CAWSRGQGEQYF
TRBJ2-6 | TRBV3-1/TRBV3-2 | CASSTTSGANVLTF
TRBJ1-5 | TRBV13 | CASSLGQGKGSNQPQHF
TRBJ1-2 | TRBV10-3 | CAISEGQAFNYGYTF
TRBJ2-2 | TRBV6-5 | CASSRTGTLTGELFF
TRBJ1-2 | TRBV7-9 | CASSLTKRKGYGYTF